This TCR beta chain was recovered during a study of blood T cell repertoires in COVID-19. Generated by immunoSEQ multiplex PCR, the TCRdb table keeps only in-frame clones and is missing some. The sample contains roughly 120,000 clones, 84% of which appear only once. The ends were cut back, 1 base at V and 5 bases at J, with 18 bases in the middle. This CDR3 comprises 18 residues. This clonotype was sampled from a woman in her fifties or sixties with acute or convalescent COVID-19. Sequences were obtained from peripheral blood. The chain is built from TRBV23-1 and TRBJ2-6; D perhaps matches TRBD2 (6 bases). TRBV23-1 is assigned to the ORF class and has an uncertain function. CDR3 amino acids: CASSQFIYLGDWANVLTF. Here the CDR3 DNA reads TGCGCCAGCAGTCAATTTATTTACCTGGGGGACTGGGCCAACGTCCTGACTTTC.